This T cell receptor (beta chain) is drawn from a study of cytomegalovirus exposure and HLA in healthy donors. The study ran its PCR with 60 Vbeta and 13 Jbeta primers. Some clones are missing from TCRdb's copy, which holds only in-frame ones; the method was immunoSEQ multiplex PCR. Among around 110,000 clones listed, around 70% were seen once. In regard to this clone: Antigen unknown.

V was trimmed by 6 bases and J by 1 base, leaving 16 bases between them. The V gene's germline CDR1 is MDHEN and CDR2 SYDVKM. The CDR3 spans 16 residues. Study conclusions and caveats: In a later analysis, an Asian-associated ancestry cluster reportedly showed fewer N-insertions than the roughly 690-donor mean.

The clonotype comes from a young man in good health and CMV-seropositive. The chain uses TRBV28 and TRBJ2-1; D is uncertain. The sequenced sample was PBMCs. In DNA form, the CDR3 reads TGTGCCAGCAGGCCCTTGACACAAATATCCTACAATGAGCAGTTCTTC. Amino acid sequence: CASRPLTQISYNEQFF.